The rows below give T cell receptor beta chains drawn from one sample of a study of blood T cell repertoires in COVID-19. Repertoires were generated with immunoSEQ multiplex PCR, while TCRdb's copy carries only in-frame clones and drops some. The sample has about 150,000 clones, around 80% seen once. Sequenced: PBMCs or T cells enriched from blood (not recorded which). Source of these receptors: a man aged 50 to 60 who had recovered from COVID-19. Both conserved end residues are part of each CDR3. Each record gives: CDR3 length, D gene, V gene, clone size, J gene, CDR3 protein, CDR3 DNA. D genes are given only for firm matches. Clone size is shown for a subset of rows, as once, few, many or a class of expanded clone.

>13|TRBD2|TRBV18|-|TRBJ2-1
CASSPGLYDEQFF
TGTGCCAGCTCCCCGGGACTATATGATGAGCAGTTCTTC
>14|TRBD2|TRBV6-1|few|TRBJ2-5
CASSELAGGETQYF
TGTGCCAGCAGTGAACTAGCGGGGGGCGAAACCCAGTACTTC
>16|-|TRBV7-7|-|TRBJ1-4
CASSVAGAGRNEKLFF
TGTGCTAGCAGCGTGGCGGGGGCGGGGCGAAATGAAAAACTGTTTTTT
>15|TRBD1|TRBV30|-|TRBJ1-4
CAWSADRVANEKLFF
TGTGCCTGGAGTGCCGACAGGGTTGCTAATGAAAAACTGTTTTTT
>14|TRBD1|TRBV7-8|-|TRBJ1-1
CASSLAPGGTEAFF
TGTGCCAGCAGCTTAGCTCCAGGGGGGACTGAAGCTTTCTTT
>16|TRBD1|TRBV24-1|-|TRBJ1-5
CATSDHQGQGVQPQHF
TGTGCCACCAGCGACCACCAAGGACAGGGCGTTCAGCCCCAGCATTTT
>15|TRBD2|TRBV5-1|-|TRBJ2-1
CASSLEAGALSEQFF
TGCGCCAGCAGCTTGGAAGCGGGGGCCCTCTCTGAGCAGTTCTTC
>14|TRBD1|TRBV5-4|-|TRBJ2-4
CASSLRDRGDIQYF
TGTGCCAGCAGCTTACGGGACAGGGGTGACATTCAGTACTTC
>11|-|TRBV6-5|-|TRBJ2-7
CASRGPQEQYF
TGTGCCAGCAGGGGCCCCCAGGAGCAGTACTTC
>14|TRBD1|TRBV2|few|TRBJ2-5
CASNRDRAQETQYF
TGTGCCAGCAACCGCGACAGGGCCCAAGAGACCCAGTACTTC
>13|-|TRBV15|-|TRBJ1-1
CATSEPSNTEAFF
TGTGCCACAAGCGAGCCTTCGAACACTGAAGCTTTCTTT
>15|-|TRBV27|-|TRBJ1-3
CASAQGAVAGNTIYF
TGTGCCAGCGCACAGGGTGCAGTGGCTGGAAACACCATATATTTT
>12|-|TRBV7-2|-|TRBJ1-2
CASSLGEYGYTF
TGTGCCAGCAGCTTAGGGGAGTATGGCTACACCTTC
>14|-|TRBV20-1|once|TRBJ2-1
CSASSGLHYNEQFF
TGCAGTGCTAGTAGTGGGCTTCACTACAATGAGCAGTTCTTC
>14|TRBD1|TRBV3-1/TRBV3-2|-|TRBJ1-2
CASTPTRDSISHTF
TGTGCCAGCACTCCGACCCGGGACAGCATCAGCCACACCTTC
>16|-|TRBV5-1|-|TRBJ2-3
CASSLGVQGSTDTQYF
TGCGCCAGCAGCTTGGGGGTCCAGGGGAGCACAGATACGCAGTATTTT
>14|-|TRBV4-3|-|TRBJ2-7
CASSQVGDSYEQYF
TGCGCCAGCAGCCAAGTCGGGGATAGCTACGAGCAGTACTTC
>12|-|TRBV30|-|TRBJ1-2
CAWTGFNYGYTF
TGTGCCTGGACAGGGTTTAACTATGGCTACACCTTC
>15|-|TRBV9|-|TRBJ2-5
CASSPRQQGGETQYF
TGTGCCAGCAGCCCTCGGCAGCAGGGTGGGGAGACCCAGTACTTC
>15|-|TRBV18|-|TRBJ1-3
CASSPLDSSGNTIYF
TGTGCCAGCTCACCACTGGACAGCTCTGGAAACACCATATATTTT
>14|-|TRBV6-1|-|TRBJ2-4
CASRPQGAKNIQYF
TGTGCCAGCAGACCACAGGGTGCCAAAAACATTCAGTACTTC
>18|TRBD1|TRBV19|-|TRBJ1-4
CASSSLARDRGFGEKLFF
TGTGCCAGTAGTTCCCTTGCCCGGGACAGGGGTTTTGGTGAAAAACTGTTTTTT
>11|-|TRBV7-6|once|TRBJ1-1
CASSSKGWGFF
TGTGCCAGCAGCTCAAAGGGGTGGGGTTTCTTT
>15|TRBD1|TRBV2|-|TRBJ2-3
CASSSRQGVTDTQYF
TGTGCCAGCAGCTCAAGACAGGGGGTCACAGATACGCAGTATTTT
>14|-|TRBV21-1|-|TRBJ1-2
CASSKYGDNYGYTF
TGTGCCAGCAGCAAATACGGGGATAACTATGGCTACACCTTC
>16|TRBD1|TRBV7-8|-|TRBJ1-2
CASSLYQQGDPLGYTF
TGTGCCAGCAGCTTATACCAACAGGGGGATCCCCTTGGCTACACCTTC
>17|-|TRBV4-2|few|TRBJ1-3
CASSQVVSGVTGNTIYF
TGTGCCAGCAGCCAAGTAGTTTCAGGGGTAACCGGAAACACCATATATTTT